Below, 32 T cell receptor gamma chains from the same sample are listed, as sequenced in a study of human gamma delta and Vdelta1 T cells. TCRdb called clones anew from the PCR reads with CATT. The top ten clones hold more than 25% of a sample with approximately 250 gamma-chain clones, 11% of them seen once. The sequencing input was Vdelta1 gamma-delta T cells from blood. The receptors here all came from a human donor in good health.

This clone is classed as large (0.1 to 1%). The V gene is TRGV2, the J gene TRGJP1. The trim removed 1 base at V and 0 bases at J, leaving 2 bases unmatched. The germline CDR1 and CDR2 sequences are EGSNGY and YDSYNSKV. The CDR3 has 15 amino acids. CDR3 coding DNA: TGTGCCACCTGGGACGGCAATACCACTGGTTGGTTCAAGATATTT. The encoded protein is CATWDGNTTGWFKIF.

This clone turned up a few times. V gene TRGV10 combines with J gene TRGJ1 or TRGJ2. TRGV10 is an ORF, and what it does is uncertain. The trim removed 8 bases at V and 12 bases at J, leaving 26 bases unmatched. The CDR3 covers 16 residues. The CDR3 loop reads CAAWDLIGQVIRWKLF. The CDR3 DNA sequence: TGTGCTGCGTGGGATTTAATAGGGCAAGTAATAAGGTGGAAACTCTTT.

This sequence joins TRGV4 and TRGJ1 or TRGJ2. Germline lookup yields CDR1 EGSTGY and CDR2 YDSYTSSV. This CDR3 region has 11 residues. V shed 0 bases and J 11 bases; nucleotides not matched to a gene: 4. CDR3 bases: TGTGCCACCTGGGATGGGCACGAGAAACTCTTT. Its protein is CATWDGHEKLF.

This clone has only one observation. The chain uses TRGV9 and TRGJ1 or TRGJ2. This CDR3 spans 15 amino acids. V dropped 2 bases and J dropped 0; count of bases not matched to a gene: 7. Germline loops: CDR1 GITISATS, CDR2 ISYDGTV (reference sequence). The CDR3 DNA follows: TGTGCCTTGTGGGAGGCCCTAGTGAATTATTATAAGAAACTCTTT. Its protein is CALWEALVNYYKKLF.

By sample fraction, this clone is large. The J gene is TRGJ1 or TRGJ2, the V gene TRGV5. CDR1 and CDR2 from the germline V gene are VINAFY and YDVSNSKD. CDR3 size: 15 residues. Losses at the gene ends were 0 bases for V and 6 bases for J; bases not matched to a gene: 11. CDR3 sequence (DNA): TGTGCCACCTGGGACAGGCTCGGGTTTCTTTATAAGAAACTCTTT. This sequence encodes CATWDRLGFLYKKLF.

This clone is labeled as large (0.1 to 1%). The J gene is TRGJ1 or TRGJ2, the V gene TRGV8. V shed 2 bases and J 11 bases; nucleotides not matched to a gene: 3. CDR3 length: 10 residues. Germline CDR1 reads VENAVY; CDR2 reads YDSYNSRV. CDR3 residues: CATWDTEKLF. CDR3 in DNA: TGTGCCACCTGGGATACGGAGAAACTCTTT.

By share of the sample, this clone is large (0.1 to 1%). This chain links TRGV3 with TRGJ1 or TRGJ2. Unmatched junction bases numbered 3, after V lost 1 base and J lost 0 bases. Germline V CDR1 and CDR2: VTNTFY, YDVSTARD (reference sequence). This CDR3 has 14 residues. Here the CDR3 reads CATWDSLNYYKKLF. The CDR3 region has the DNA TGTGCCACCTGGGACAGCCTGAATTATTATAAGAAACTCTTT.

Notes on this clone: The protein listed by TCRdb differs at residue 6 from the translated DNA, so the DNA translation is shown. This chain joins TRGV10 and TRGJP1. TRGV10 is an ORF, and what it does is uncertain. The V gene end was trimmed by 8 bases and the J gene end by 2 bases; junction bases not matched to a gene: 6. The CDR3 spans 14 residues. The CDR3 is CAAWDPTTGWFKIF. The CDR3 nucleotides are TGTGCTGCGTGGGACCCAACCACTGGTTGGTTCAAGATATTT.

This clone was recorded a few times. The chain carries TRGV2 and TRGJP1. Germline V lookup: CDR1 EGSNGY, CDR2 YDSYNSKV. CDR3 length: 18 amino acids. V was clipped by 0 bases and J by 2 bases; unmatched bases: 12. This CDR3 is CATWDGPCLKTTGWFKIF. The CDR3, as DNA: TGTGCCACCTGGGACGGGCCGTGTCTGAAGACCACTGGTTGGTTCAAGATATTT.

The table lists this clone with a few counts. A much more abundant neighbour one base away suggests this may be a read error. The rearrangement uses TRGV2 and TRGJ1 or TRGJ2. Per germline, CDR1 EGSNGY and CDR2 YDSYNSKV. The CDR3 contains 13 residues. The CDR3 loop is CATWDGPRYKKLF. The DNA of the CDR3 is TGTGCCACCTGGGACGGGCCAAGATATAAGAAACTTTTT.

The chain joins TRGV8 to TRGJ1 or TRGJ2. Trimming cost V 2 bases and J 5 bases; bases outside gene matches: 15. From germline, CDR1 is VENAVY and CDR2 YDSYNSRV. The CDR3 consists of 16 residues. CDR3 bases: TGTGCCACCTGGGATATCCCACCGAAAACAGATTATAAGAAACTCTTT. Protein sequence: CATWDIPPKTDYKKLF.

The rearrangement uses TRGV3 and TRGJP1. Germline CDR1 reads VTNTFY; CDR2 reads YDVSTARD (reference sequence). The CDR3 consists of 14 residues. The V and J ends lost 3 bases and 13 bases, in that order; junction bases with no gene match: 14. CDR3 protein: CATWDGAQVKFKIF. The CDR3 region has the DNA TGTGCCACCTGGGACGGGGCCCAGGTTAAGTTCAAGATATTT.

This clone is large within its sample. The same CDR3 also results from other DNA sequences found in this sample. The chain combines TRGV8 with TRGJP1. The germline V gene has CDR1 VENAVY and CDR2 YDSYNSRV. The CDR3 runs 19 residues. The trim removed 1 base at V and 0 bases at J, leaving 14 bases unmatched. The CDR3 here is CATWDRRRLAYTTGWFKIF. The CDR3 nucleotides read TGTGCCACCTGGGATAGACGGAGGCTTGCGTATACCACTGGTTGGTTCAAGATATTT.

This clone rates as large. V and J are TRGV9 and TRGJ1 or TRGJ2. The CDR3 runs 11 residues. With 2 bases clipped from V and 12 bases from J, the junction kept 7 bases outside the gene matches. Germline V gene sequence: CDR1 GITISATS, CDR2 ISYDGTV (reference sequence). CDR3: CALWEAGGKLF. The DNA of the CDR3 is TGTGCCTTGTGGGAGGCAGGCGGGAAACTCTTT.

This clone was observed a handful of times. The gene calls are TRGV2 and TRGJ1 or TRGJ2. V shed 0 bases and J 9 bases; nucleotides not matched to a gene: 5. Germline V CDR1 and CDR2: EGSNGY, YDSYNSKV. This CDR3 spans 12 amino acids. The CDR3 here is CATWDGRGKKLF. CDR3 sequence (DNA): TGTGCCACCTGGGACGGGCGTGGTAAGAAACTCTTT.

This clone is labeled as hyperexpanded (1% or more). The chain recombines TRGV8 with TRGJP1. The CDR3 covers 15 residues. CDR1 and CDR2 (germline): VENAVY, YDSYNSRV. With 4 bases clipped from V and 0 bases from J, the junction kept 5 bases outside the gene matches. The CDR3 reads CATWDLNTTGWFKIF. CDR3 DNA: TGTGCCACCTGGGACCTAAATACCACTGGTTGGTTCAAGATATTT.

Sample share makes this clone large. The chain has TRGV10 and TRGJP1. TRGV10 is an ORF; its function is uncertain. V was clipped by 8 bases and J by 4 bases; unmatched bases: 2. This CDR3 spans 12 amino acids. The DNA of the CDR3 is TGTGCTGCGTGGAGCACTGGTTGGTTCAAGATATTT. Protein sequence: CAAWSTGWFKIF.

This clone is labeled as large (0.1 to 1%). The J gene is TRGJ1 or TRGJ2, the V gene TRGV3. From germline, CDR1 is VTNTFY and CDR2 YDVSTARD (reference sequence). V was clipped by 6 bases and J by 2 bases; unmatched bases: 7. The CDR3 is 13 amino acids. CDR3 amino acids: CATWTTDYYKKLF. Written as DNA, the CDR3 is TGTGCCACCTGGACAACAGATTATTATAAGAAACTCTTT.

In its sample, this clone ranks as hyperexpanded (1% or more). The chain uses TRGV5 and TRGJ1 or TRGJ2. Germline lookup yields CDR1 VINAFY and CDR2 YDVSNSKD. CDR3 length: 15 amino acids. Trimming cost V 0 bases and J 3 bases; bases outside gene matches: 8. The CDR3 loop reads CATWDRLGRYYKKLF. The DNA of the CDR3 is TGTGCCACCTGGGACAGGCTTGGACGTTATTATAAGAAACTCTTT.

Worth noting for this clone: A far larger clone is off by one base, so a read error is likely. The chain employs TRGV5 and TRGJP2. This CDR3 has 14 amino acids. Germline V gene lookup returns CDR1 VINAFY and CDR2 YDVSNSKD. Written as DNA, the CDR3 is TGTACCACCTGGGACAGGCGGGATGATTGGATCAAGACGTTT. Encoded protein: CTTWDRRDDWIKTF.

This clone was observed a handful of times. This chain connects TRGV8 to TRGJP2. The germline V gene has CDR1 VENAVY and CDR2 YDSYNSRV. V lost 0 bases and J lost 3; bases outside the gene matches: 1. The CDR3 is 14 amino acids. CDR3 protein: CATWDRRSDWIKTF. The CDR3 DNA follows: TGTGCCACCTGGGATAGGCGTAGTGATTGGATCAAGACGTTT.

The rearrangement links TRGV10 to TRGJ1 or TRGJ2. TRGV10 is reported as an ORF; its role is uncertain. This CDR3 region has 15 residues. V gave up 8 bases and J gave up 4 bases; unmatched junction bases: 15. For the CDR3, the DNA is TGTGCTGCGTGGGACATACCCCCCTCCTATTATAAGAAACTCTTT. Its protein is CAAWDIPPSYYKKLF.

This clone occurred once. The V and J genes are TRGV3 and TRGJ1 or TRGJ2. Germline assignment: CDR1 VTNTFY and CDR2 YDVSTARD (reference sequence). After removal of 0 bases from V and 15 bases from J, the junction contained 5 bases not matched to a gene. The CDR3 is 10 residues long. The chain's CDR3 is CATWDRPRLF. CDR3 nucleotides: TGTGCCACCTGGGACAGGCCGAGACTCTTT.

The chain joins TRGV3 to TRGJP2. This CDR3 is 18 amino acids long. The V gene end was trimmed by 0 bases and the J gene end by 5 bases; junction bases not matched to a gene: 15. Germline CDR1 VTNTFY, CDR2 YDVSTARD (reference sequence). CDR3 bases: TGTGCCACCTGGGACAGGATTTATTCGAAGGCAAGTGATTGGATCAAGACGTTT. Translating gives CATWDRIYSKASDWIKTF.

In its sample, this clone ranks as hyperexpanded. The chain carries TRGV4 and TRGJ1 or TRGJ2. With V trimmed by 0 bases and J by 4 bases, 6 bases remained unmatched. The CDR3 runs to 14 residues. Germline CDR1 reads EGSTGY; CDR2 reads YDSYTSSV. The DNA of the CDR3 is TGTGCCACCTGGGATGGGTATAGGTATTATAAGAAACTCTTT. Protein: CATWDGYRYYKKLF.

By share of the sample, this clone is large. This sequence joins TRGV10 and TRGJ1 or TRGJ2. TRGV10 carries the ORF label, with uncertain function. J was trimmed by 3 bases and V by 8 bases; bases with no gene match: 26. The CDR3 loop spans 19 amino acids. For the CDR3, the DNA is TGTGCTGCGTGGGATCGCCCTCCCTGGGGGAAATGGATTTATTATAAGAAACTCTTT. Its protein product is CAAWDRPPWGKWIYYKKLF.

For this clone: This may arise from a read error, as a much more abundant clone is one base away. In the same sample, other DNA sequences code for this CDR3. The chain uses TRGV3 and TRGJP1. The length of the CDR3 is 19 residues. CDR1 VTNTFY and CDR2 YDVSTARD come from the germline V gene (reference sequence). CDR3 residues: CATWDRRSEEGGIGWFKIF. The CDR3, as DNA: TGTGCTACCTGGGACAGGCGGTCGGAAGAGGGTGGGATCGGTTGGTTCAAGATATTT.

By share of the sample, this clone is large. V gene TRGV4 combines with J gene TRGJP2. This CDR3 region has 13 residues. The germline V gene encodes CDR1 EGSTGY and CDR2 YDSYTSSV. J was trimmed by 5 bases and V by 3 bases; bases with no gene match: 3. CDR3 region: CATWDRSDWIKTF. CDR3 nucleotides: TGTGCCACCTGGGATCGGAGTGATTGGATCAAGACGTTT.

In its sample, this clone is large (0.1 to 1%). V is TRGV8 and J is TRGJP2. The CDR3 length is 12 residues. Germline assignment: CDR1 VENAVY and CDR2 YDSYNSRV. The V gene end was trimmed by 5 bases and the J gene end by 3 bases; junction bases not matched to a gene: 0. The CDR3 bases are TGTGCCACCTGGGGTAGTGATTGGATCAAGACGTTT. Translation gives CATWGSDWIKTF.

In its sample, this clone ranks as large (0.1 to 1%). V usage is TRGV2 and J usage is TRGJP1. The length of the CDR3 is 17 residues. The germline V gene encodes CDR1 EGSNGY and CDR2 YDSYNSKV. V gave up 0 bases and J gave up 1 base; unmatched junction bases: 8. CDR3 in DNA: TGTGCCACCTGGGACGGGGCTAAGGGTACCACTGGTTGGTTCAAGATATTT. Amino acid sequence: CATWDGAKGTTGWFKIF.

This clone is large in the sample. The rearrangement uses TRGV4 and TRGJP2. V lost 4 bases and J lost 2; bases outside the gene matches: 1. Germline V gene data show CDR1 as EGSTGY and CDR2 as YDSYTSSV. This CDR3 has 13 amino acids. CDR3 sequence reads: CATWDSSDWIKTF. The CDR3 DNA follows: TGTGCCACCTGGGACAGTAGTGATTGGATCAAGACGTTT.

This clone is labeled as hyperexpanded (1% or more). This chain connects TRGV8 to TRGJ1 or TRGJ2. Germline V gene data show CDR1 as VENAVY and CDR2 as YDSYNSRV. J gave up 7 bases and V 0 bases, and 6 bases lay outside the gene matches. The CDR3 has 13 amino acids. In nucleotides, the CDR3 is TGTGCCACCTGGGATAGGCTAAGCTATAAGAAACTCTTT. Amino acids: CATWDRLSYKKLF.